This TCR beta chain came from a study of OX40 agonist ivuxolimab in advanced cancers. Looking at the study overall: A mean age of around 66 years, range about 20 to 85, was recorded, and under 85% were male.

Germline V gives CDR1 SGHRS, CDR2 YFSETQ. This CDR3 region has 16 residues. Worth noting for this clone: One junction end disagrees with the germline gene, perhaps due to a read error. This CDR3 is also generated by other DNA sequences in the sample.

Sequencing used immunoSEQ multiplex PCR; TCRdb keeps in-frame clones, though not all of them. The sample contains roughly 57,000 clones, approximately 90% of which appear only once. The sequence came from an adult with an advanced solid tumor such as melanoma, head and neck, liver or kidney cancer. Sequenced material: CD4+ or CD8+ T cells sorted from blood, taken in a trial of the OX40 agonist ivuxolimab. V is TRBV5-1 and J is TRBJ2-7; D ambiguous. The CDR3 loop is CASSLEPEITSRAEYF. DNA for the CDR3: TGCGCCAGCAGTTTGGAGCCAGAGATTACGAGCAGAGCTGAGTACTTC. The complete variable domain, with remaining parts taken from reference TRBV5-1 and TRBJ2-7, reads KAGVTQTPRYLIKTRGQQVTLSCSPISGHRSVSWYQQTPGQGLQFLFEYFSETQRNKGNFPGRFSGRQFSNSRSEMNVSTLELGDSALYLCASSLEPEITSRAEYFGPGTRLTVT.